This T cell receptor beta chain was identified during a study of cytomegalovirus exposure and HLA in healthy donors. Study-level results: CMV serostatus was the only immune exposure information that was available. Earlier analysis looked at TCR beta V segments, and most were productive about 90% or about 30% of the time. When a later analysis compared HLA-associated TCR beta chains with equally common others, the HLA-associated chains turned out to be more clonally expanded and to have lower generation probabilities.

This clone was picked up a small number of times. Antigen: not known. Primers: 60 Vbeta forward and 13 Jbeta reverse. The data were produced by immunoSEQ multiplex PCR, yet TCRdb's version contains in-frame clones alone and is incomplete. Here the sample spans 110,000 or so clones, 70% to 85% being singletons. CDR3 length: 14 residues. V was cut by 2 bases and J by 7 bases, with 13 bases left in between. The V gene's germline CDR1 is SGHTS and CDR2 YDEGEE. This chain joins TRBV5-8 and TRBJ1-3; D is possibly TRBD1 (6 bases). The sample comprised PBMCs. The TCR was taken from a woman between 18 and 29 years old in good health and CMV-seronegative. The CDR3 reads CASSFGRGYNTIYF. In nucleotides, the CDR3 is TGTGCCAGCAGCTTTGGCAGGGGATACAACACCATATATTTT. Looking up the rest from reference TRBV5-8 and TRBJ1-3 gives the full variable domain: EAGVTQSPTHLIKTRGQQATLRCSPISGHTSVYWYQQALGLGLQFLLWYDEGEERNRGNFPPRFSGRQFPNYSSELNVNALELEDSALYLCASSFGRGYNTIYFGEGSWLTVV.